This is a list of T cell receptor beta chains from one sample in a study of blood T cell repertoires in COVID-19. TCRdb's table, derived via immunoSEQ multiplex PCR, lists solely in-frame clones and lacks some. Seen here are about 200,000 clones, just under 90% observed once, and the top ten hold almost 4%. The sample taken for sequencing was PBMCs or T cells enriched from blood (not recorded which). The receptors originated from a woman aged 25 to 45 with acute COVID-19. CDR3s include the opening cysteine and the closing phenylalanine or tryptophan. D genes are given only for firm matches. Size tells how often a clone was seen (once, few, many) or the class of an expanded clone, and some rows leave it out.

J	size	V	D	DNA	CDR3
TRBJ2-7	-	TRBV7-6	-	TGTGCCAGCAGCTTAGAGGTCAGGGGAGTGGACGAGCAGTACTTC	CASSLEVRGVDEQYF
TRBJ2-5	-	TRBV7-2	-	TGTGCCAGCAGCCCAGGAGGGGGGGCGATAAAAGAGACCCAGTACTTC	CASSPGGGAIKETQYF
TRBJ1-2	-	TRBV10-2	TRBD1	TGCGCCAGCAGTGAGACAGGGGCCGATGGCTACACCTTC	CASSETGADGYTF
TRBJ1-2	once	TRBV5-5	-	TGTGCCAGCAGCCCACTGGTACAGATAATTAATGGCTACACCTTC	CASSPLVQIINGYTF
TRBJ1-4	once	TRBV20-1	TRBD1	TGCAGTGCTAGTTATCTTGGGACAGGGGAAGAAAAACTGTTTTTT	CSASYLGTGEEKLFF
TRBJ1-6	-	TRBV6-5	-	TGTGCCAGCAGTTACTCGGCAGACTATAATTCACCCCTCCACTTT	CASSYSADYNSPLHF
TRBJ1-2	few	TRBV5-6	TRBD1	TGTGCCAGCAGCTCGGACAGGGCTAACTATGGCTACACCTTC	CASSSDRANYGYTF
TRBJ1-2	-	TRBV30	TRBD1	TGTGCCTGGAGTGCGGACAGGGAGTACTATGGCTACACCTTC	CAWSADREYYGYTF
TRBJ1-1	-	TRBV30	TRBD1	TGTGCCTCTAACAGGGGGCTGATGCCTGAAGCTTTCTTT	CASNRGLMPEAFF
TRBJ2-6	-	TRBV29-1	TRBD1	TGCAGCGTTGGGACAGGGCAATCTGGGGCCAACGTCCTGACTTTC	CSVGTGQSGANVLTF
TRBJ1-3	-	TRBV5-1	TRBD1	TGCGCCAGCAGCTTGCGTCAGGGGGATGGAAACACCATATATTTT	CASSLRQGDGNTIYF
TRBJ1-1	-	TRBV2	-	TGTGCCAGCAGTGGCTCCGGGAGGAACACTGAAGCTTTCTTT	CASSGSGRNTEAFF
TRBJ2-3	-	TRBV10-1	-	TGCGCCAGCAGTGAGTCGATGGGGCGGGATACGTATTTT	CASSESMGRDTYF
TRBJ2-1	-	TRBV5-1	-	TGCGCCAGCACTTCCGGGAATGAGCAGTTCTTC	CASTSGNEQFF
TRBJ2-2	-	TRBV19	TRBD1	TGTGCCAGTAGTGTGGGGACAGCCGTCACCGGGGAGCTGTTTTTT	CASSVGTAVTGELFF
TRBJ1-2	-	TRBV1	-	TGCACCAGCAGCCAGAACAGGTTTCACTATGGCTACACCTTC	CTSSQNRFHYGYTF
TRBJ2-7	-	TRBV28	-	TGTGCCAGCAGGACTCCAGGGATTTACGAGCAGTACTTC	CASRTPGIYEQYF
TRBJ2-1	-	TRBV19	-	TGTGCCAGTAGTAGTGGCGGGGAGTACAATGAGCAGTTCTTC	CASSSGGEYNEQFF
TRBJ1-5	-	TRBV5-3	-	TGTGCCAGAAGCTTGAGGCTGGACAATAGCAATCAGCCCCAGCATTTT	CARSLRLDNSNQPQHF
TRBJ2-5	-	TRBV7-2	-	TGTGCCAGCAGCTTAGATAGCATTGGGACCCAGTACTTC	CASSLDSIGTQYF
TRBJ2-1	-	TRBV6-5	TRBD2	TGTGCCACCCAGACTAGCGGGGGGGGCAATGAGCAGTTCTTC	CATQTSGGGNEQFF
TRBJ1-2	-	TRBV6-5	TRBD1	TGTGCCAGCAAAGTACAGGAGGGGGCTGGCTATGGCTACACCTTC	CASKVQEGAGYGYTF
TRBJ2-2	-	TRBV5-1	TRBD2	TGCGCCAGCAGCTTGGGGGGACTAGCCGGGGAGCTGTTTTTT	CASSLGGLAGELFF
TRBJ2-1	-	TRBV29-1	TRBD1	TGCAGCGTTGAAGGAGGGGGCGCGGTGAAGTTCTTC	CSVEGGGAVKFF
TRBJ2-7	-	TRBV7-2	TRBD1	TGTGCCAGCGGGATTGGGGGACAGGGGCAGTACTTC	CASGIGGQGQYF
TRBJ2-2	-	TRBV9	-	TGTGCCAGCAGCCCCACCGGGAGCTTATCCGGGGAGCTGTTTTTT	CASSPTGSLSGELFF
TRBJ1-5	-	TRBV6-5	-	TGTGCCAGCAGTTTAGAAGGGAGTGGCAATCAGCCCCAGCATTTT	CASSLEGSGNQPQHF
TRBJ2-1	-	TRBV13	-	TGTGCCAGCAGCCCCGAGACAGACAATGAGCAGTTCTTC	CASSPETDNEQFF
TRBJ1-2	-	TRBV14	TRBD1	TGTGCCAGCAGCCCCGGGACAGGGGGATACACCTTC	CASSPGTGGYTF
TRBJ1-1	-	TRBV28	TRBD1	TGTGCCAGCAGTTTGGACAGGATGAACACTGAAGCTTTCTTT	CASSLDRMNTEAFF
TRBJ1-6	-	TRBV30	-	TGTGCCTGGAGCGTCCGGGGGAGGGATTCACCCCTCCACTTT	CAWSVRGRDSPLHF
TRBJ2-1	-	TRBV6-2/TRBV6-3	TRBD2	TGTGCCAGCAGTTCCCTTGGACTAGCGGGGGTTTCTTCCTACAATGAGCAGTTCTTC	CASSSLGLAGVSSYNEQFF
TRBJ1-6	few	TRBV30	-	TGTGCCTGGGGGCCCTTATACTTCTCACCCCTCCACTTT	CAWGPLYFSPLHF
TRBJ2-3	once	TRBV18	-	TGTGCCAGCTCGCCTAACGGAGCAAGCACAGATACGCAGTATTTT	CASSPNGASTDTQYF
TRBJ2-7	-	TRBV19	-	TGTGCCAGTAGTATAGCCGGGGAGGTCTACGAGCAGTACTTC	CASSIAGEVYEQYF
TRBJ1-4	-	TRBV2	-	TGTGCCAGTCCTAAAGGAGGAAAACTGTTTTTT	CASPKGGKLFF
TRBJ2-5	-	TRBV5-5	-	TGTGCCAGCAGCTTGATGGGCACATGGGTAGTCTTTAAAGAGACCCAGTACTTC	CASSLMGTWVVFKETQYF
TRBJ1-3	-	TRBV7-2	TRBD1	TGTGCCAGCAGCGCGGCAGGGGGCTTTGGAAACACCATATATTTT	CASSAAGGFGNTIYF
TRBJ2-2	-	TRBV5-1	TRBD1	TGCGCCAGCAGCTTATTAGGGACAGGGGTTTACACCGGGGAGCTGTTTTTT	CASSLLGTGVYTGELFF
TRBJ2-1	-	TRBV10-3	TRBD2	TGTGCCATCAAAGAGTCGCGGGGGACCTACAATGAGCAGTTCTTC	CAIKESRGTYNEQFF